These 27 T cell receptor beta chains came from one sample sequenced in a study of human T cells and chemical hapten exposure. This sample's time point: patch test 1, 2 weeks after DPC sensitization. Documented treatment: therapeutic diphenylcyclopropenone sensitization with weekly scalp DPC. TCRdb re-called the RACE reads with MiXCR, one entry per CDR3 protein. The sample shows about 120,000 distinct CDR3 sequences, 12% of them seen only once. The sample here was whole blood, taken in connection with sensitization to the hapten diphenylcyclopropenone (DPC). The source is a woman in her forties or fifties with alopecia areata. Some clones in this sample may be carry-over from other donors' samples.

This rearrangement joins TRBV4-1 to TRBJ2-3, with D perhaps matching TRBD1 (6 bases). This CDR3 has 16 amino acids. V lost 1 base and J 1 base, leaving 12 bases between the germline ends. Germline values: CDR1 MGHRA, CDR2 YSYEKL. In DNA form, the CDR3 reads TGCGCCAGCAGCCAAGGTTACAGGGAAGGCACAGATACGCAGTATTTT. This gives the protein CASSQGYREGTDTQYF.

The chain carries TRBV28 and TRBJ2-7; a weak D match, TRBD2 (6 bases). The V gene's germline CDR1 is MDHEN and CDR2 SYDVKM. Trimming left V 6 bases short and J 6 bases short, with 12 bases between. The CDR3 covers 12 residues. CDR3 nucleotide sequence: TGTGCCAGCAGGGCGCCGGGGGTCGAGCAGTACTTC. Its protein product is CASRAPGVEQYF. Filled out from reference TRBV28 and TRBJ2-7, the complete variable domain reads DVKVTQSSRYLVKRTGEKVFLECVQDMDHENMFWYRQDPGLGLRLIYFSYDVKMKEKGDIPEGYSVSREKKERFSLILESASTNQTSMYLCASRAPGVEQYFGPGTRLTVT.

This chain uses TRBV28 with TRBJ1-1; D remains unclear. The germline CDR1 and CDR2 sequences are MDHEN and SYDVKM. The CDR3 runs to 11 residues. DNA of the CDR3: TGTGCAACAGCAACAGCATCTGAAGCTTTCTTT. Encoded protein: CATATASEAFF.

To note about this clonotype: A read error may be the cause here, since a much bigger clone is one base away. V and J are TRBV7-8 and TRBJ2-1; 11 positions agree with TRBD2. Germline V gives CDR1 SGHVS, CDR2 FQNEAQ. The CDR3 extends over 16 amino acids. Trimming at V came to 5 bases and at J to 8 bases, leaving 11 bases not matched to a gene. The CDR3 sequence is CASSGPLAGAIDEQFF. Written as DNA, the CDR3 is TGTGCCAGCAGCGGCCCACTAGCGGGAGCAATCGATGAGCAGTTCTTC.

The genes are TRBV10-3 and TRBJ2-1, with D maybe TRBD2 (6 bases). Trimming shortened V by 11 bases and J by 1 base, and 18 bases separated the two germline ends. The CDR3 runs 15 residues. Germline assignment: CDR1 ENHRY and CDR2 SYGVKD. CDR3: CASSGGATSYNEQFF. The DNA for the CDR3 is TGTGCCTCATCAGGCGGGGCTACGTCCTACAATGAGCAGTTCTTC.

This clonotype appeared many times. The chain couples TRBV11-2 to TRBJ2-1, with 7 bases fitting TRBD2. V lost 6 bases to trimming and J lost 8 bases; unmatched junction nucleotides: 10. This CDR3 comprises 14 residues. From germline, CDR1 is SGHAT and CDR2 FQNNGV. The CDR3 spells CASSQGGRRDEQFF. The CDR3 DNA follows: TGTGCCAGCAGTCAGGGAGGGAGGAGGGATGAGCAGTTCTTC. The full variable domain, completed using reference TRBV11-2 and TRBJ2-1, is EAGVAQSPRYKIIEKRQSVAFWCNPISGHATLYWYQQILGQGPKLLIQFQNNGVVDDSQLPKDRFSAERLKGVDSTLKIQPAKLEDSAVYLCASSQGGRRDEQFFGPGTRLTVL.

This clonotype was observed many times. This CDR3 reads CASSSQGSGSGEQFF. The CDR3 nucleotides are TGTGCCAGCAGTTCCCAGGGTAGCGGGAGCGGTGAGCAGTTCTTC. V and J are TRBV28 and TRBJ2-1, with TRBD2 matching over 9 bases. This CDR3 comprises 15 residues. CDR1 is MDHEN, CDR2 SYDVKM, per germline. V trimming: 4 bases; J trimming: 9 bases; junction bases outside the gene matches: 10.

In its sample, this clonotype was seen many times. The chain joins TRBV7-2 to TRBJ2-7; D might be TRBD1 or TRBD2, each matching 5 bases. Germline-derived CDR1 and CDR2 are SGHTA and FQGNSA. V lost 5 bases and J lost 4, with 18 bases in between. The CDR3 is 15 amino acids. The CDR3 DNA is TGTGCCAGCAGCCCCCGGGACGATTTCCCGTACGAGCAGTACTTC. Encoded protein: CASSPRDDFPYEQYF.

The genes are TRBV2 and TRBJ2-1, with unresolved D. This CDR3 region has 13 residues. Germline CDR1 SNHLY, CDR2 FYNNEI. Trimming took off 3 bases at V and 9 bases at J, with 12 bases between the two ends. Here the CDR3 reads CASSEGVGREQFF. The CDR3 coding sequence is TGTGCCAGCAGTGAGGGCGTCGGACGTGAGCAGTTCTTC.

This chain connects TRBV28 to TRBJ2-1, with TRBD2 identical over 11 bases. J lost 5 bases, V lost 7 bases, and 4 bases had no gene match. Germline CDR1 reads MDHEN; CDR2 reads SYDVKM. The CDR3 loop spans 14 amino acids. In DNA form, the CDR3 reads TGTGCCAGCATCTTAGCGGGGGGGAACAATGAGCAGTTCTTC. Amino acids: CASILAGGNNEQFF.

This clonotype was detected only a few times. The rearrangement links TRBV4-3 to TRBJ2-5; D might be TRBD1 or TRBD2, each matching 6 bases. Germline V CDR1 and CDR2: LGHNA, YSLEER. The CDR3 is made up of 16 amino acids. V was cut by 4 bases and J by 1 base, with 16 bases left in between. CDR3 region: CASSRMLTGAQETQYF. Written as DNA, the CDR3 is TGCGCCAGCAGCCGTATGTTAACGGGGGCCCAAGAGACCCAGTACTTC.

This clonotype was seen a handful of times. J is TRBJ2-1 and V is TRBV10-1; D not certain. Germline CDR1 WNHNN, CDR2 SYGVQD (reference sequence). Trimming cost V 3 bases and J 8 bases, with 14 bases left between them. This CDR3 region has 14 residues. Here the CDR3 reads CASSDYRPGDEQFF. In DNA, the CDR3 is TGCGCCAGCAGTGATTATAGGCCTGGGGATGAGCAGTTCTTC.

In its sample, this clonotype was seen a few times. DNA for the CDR3: TGTGCCATCAGTGAGGGCGGCCCCCGGACTAGTACGTACTTC. Protein: CAISEGGPRTSTYF. The V call is TRBV10-3, the J call TRBJ2-7; 7 bases agree with TRBD2. CDR1 and CDR2 (germline): ENHRY, SYGVKD. V trimming: 2 bases; J trimming: 12 bases; junction bases outside the gene matches: 13. The CDR3 runs 14 residues.

This clonotype was recorded a few times. V usage is TRBV2 and J usage is TRBJ2-1; TRBD2 is a possible D gene (6 bases). The CDR3 totals 17 residues. V dropped 4 bases and J dropped 6 bases, with 22 bases sitting between them. CDR1 and CDR2 (germline): SNHLY, FYNNEI. This CDR3 is CASSVGAGRPRGNEQFF. CDR3 in DNA: TGTGCCAGCAGTGTAGGGGCGGGACGCCCCCGGGGCAATGAGCAGTTCTTC.

This clonotype has a count of ten or more. One end of the junction fails to match germline, which may point to a read error. This chain connects TRBV25-1 to TRBJ2-2; D is undetermined. Germline V gene data show CDR1 as MGHDK and CDR2 as SYGVNS. The CDR3 covers 13 residues. The CDR3 loop is CVSSESSTGELFF. DNA of the CDR3: TGTGTCAGCAGTGAATCCTCCACCGGGGAGCTGTTTTTT.

This clonotype was seen a few times. The chain has TRBV11-1 and TRBJ2-7; perhaps TRBD2 as D (5 bases). The V end was cut by 1 base, the J end by 6 bases, with 13 bases between. Germline values: CDR1 SGHAT, CDR2 FQDESV (reference sequence). There are 14 residues in the CDR3. The CDR3 DNA is TGTGCCAGCAGCTTAGAAGGAGGCAGCGGCGAGCAGTACTTC. The encoded protein is CASSLEGGSGEQYF.

This clonotype was observed many times. The J gene is TRBJ2-1, the V gene TRBV7-2; D ambiguous. V shed 2 bases and J shed 6 bases, with 2 bases lying between them. The length of the CDR3 is 11 residues. The germline gives CDR1 SGHTA, CDR2 FQGNSA. CDR3 amino acids: CASSLLNEQFF. The CDR3 DNA follows: TGTGCCAGCAGCTTACTCAATGAGCAGTTCTTC.

This clonotype has more than one count but fewer than ten. CDR3 sequence (DNA): TGCAGTGCTAGTAGTCCCAGGGGTACAGATACGCAGTATTTT. Translating it yields CSASSPRGTDTQYF. This chain uses TRBV20-1 with TRBJ2-3, with D possibly TRBD1 on 6 matching bases. CDR1 DFQATT and CDR2 SNEGSKA come from the germline V gene (reference sequence). CDR3 length: 14 residues. The V end lost 3 bases, the J end lost 3 bases, and 13 bases lay between the germline ends.

This chain links TRBV20-1 with TRBJ2-7, with a possible D match to TRBD1 (5 bases). Trimming cost V 6 bases and J 6 bases, with 24 bases left between them. The CDR3 has 15 amino acids. Looked up from germline, CDR1 is DFQATT and CDR2 is SNEGSKA (reference sequence). For the CDR3, the DNA is TGCAGTGCCGCAAACCACGCCAGGGTGCTACGCGAGCAGTACTTC. Translated, it gives CSAANHARVLREQYF.

The genes are TRBV28 and TRBJ2-3; D call uncertain. Trimming stripped 6 bases from V and 6 bases from J, with 10 bases between. The CDR3 is 12 residues long. Germline V lookup: CDR1 MDHEN, CDR2 SYDVKM. The CDR3 sequence is CASSFFSDTQYF. The CDR3 DNA reads as TGTGCCAGCAGCTTCTTTTCGGATACGCAGTATTTT.

V is TRBV6-5 and J is TRBJ2-3; D might be TRBD1 (5 bases). The V end was cut by 2 bases, the J end by 2 bases, with 8 bases between. There are 14 residues in the CDR3. Looked up from germline, CDR1 is MNHEY and CDR2 is SVGAGI. For the CDR3, the DNA is TGTGCCAGCAGTTACGAACAGGACACAGATACGCAGTATTTT. This sequence encodes CASSYEQDTDTQYF.

This clonotype was picked up many times. J is TRBJ1-4 and V is TRBV19, with 10 bases that match TRBD1. This CDR3 contains 16 residues. V lost 3 bases and J lost 7; bases outside the gene matches: 8. Germline assignment: CDR1 LNHDA and CDR2 SQIVND (reference sequence). For the CDR3, the DNA is TGTGCCAGTAGTATCGGACAGGGGGTCAACAGTGAAAAACTGTTTTTT. Amino acid sequence: CASSIGQGVNSEKLFF. Complete variable domain (other parts from reference TRBV19 and TRBJ1-4): DGGITQSPKYLFRKEGQNVTLSCEQNLNHDAMYWYRQDPGQGLRLIYYSQIVNDFQKGDIAEGYSVSREKKESFPLTVTSAQKNPTAFYLCASSIGQGVNSEKLFFGSGTQLSVL.

This clonotype was recorded a few times. This sequence joins TRBV7-9 and TRBJ1-4, with 8 bases that match TRBD1. V trimming: 5 bases; J trimming: 7 bases; junction bases outside the gene matches: 6. This CDR3 is built from 14 residues. Germline V lookup: CDR1 SEHNR, CDR2 FQNEAQ (reference sequence). In DNA, the CDR3 is TGTGCCAGCAGCCTGGACAGGGCTAGTGAAAAACTGTTTTTT. It codes for CASSLDRASEKLFF.

In its sample, this clonotype was seen many times. CDR3 residues: CASSPRDSENEKLFF. The CDR3 nucleotides are TGTGCCAGCAGCCCACGGGACAGCGAAAATGAAAAACTGTTTTTT. The chain carries TRBV21-1 and TRBJ1-4; no DNA check was done on the table's D call, TRBD1. TRBV21-1 is a pseudogene segment. CDR3 length: 15 residues.

This clonotype was detected many times. This chain links TRBV7-2 with TRBJ2-1, with a possible D match to TRBD2 (6 bases). The CDR3 covers 16 residues. The germline V gene has CDR1 SGHTA and CDR2 FQGNSA. Trimming removed 5 bases at V and 2 bases at J, with 16 bases between. In nucleotides, the CDR3 is TGTGCCAGCAGCAAACCGAATTCGGGAGCCTACAATGAGCAGTTCTTC. Its protein is CASSKPNSGAYNEQFF.

This clonotype occurred many times. The V gene is TRBV18, the J gene TRBJ1-2, with unresolved D. Germline assignment: CDR1 KGHSH and CDR2 LQKENI. The CDR3 runs to 15 residues. V gave up 2 bases and J gave up 1 base, with 11 bases separating them. The DNA for the CDR3 is TGTGCCAGCTCACCAAGTCAGAATCTTAACTATGGCTACACCTTC. It is translated as CASSPSQNLNYGYTF.

This clonotype showed up just a few times. The chain is built from TRBV20-1 and TRBJ2-3; perhaps TRBD1 as D (6 bases). V shed 5 bases and J shed 2 bases, with 14 bases lying between them. In germline, CDR1 is DFQATT, CDR2 SNEGSKA (reference sequence). The CDR3 extends over 14 amino acids. The CDR3 reads CSAPDRRDTDTQYF. DNA for the CDR3: TGCAGTGCTCCCGACAGGCGCGACACAGATACGCAGTATTTT.